A single sample gave rise to the 10 T cell receptor beta chains below, sequenced in a study of response to subunit inactivated influenza vaccine. TCRdb redid the calling of the RT-PCR reads with MiXCR, one entry per CDR3 protein. The data show about 540,000 distinct CDR3 sequences, with less than 25% seen just once and 2.8% held by the top ten. The same specimen was also included in a second study, on T cells expressing NK-cell markers. That work contributes: A 5'RACE template switching approach incorporating UMIs was used to make TCR beta cDNA.

Sequencing used CD4+ T cells sorted from PBMCs, obtained about 12 days after vaccination. These receptors were obtained from a man between 45 and 60 years old who received an inactivated influenza vaccine.

This clonotype turned up a few times. The V and J genes are TRBV2 and TRBJ2-7, with 9 bases matching TRBD1. This CDR3 has 13 amino acids. V dropped 8 bases and J dropped 2; count of bases not matched to a gene: 4. The germline V gene has CDR1 SNHLY and CDR2 FYNNEI. The CDR3 DNA reads TGTGCCAGCTCACAGGGGGCCGCCTACGAGCAGTACTTC. Its protein product is CASSQGAAYEQYF.

This chain connects TRBV14 to TRBJ2-7; TRBD1 matches at 10 bases. This CDR3 is 16 amino acids long. The J segment lost 2 bases and the V segment lost 3 bases, leaving 7 bases of the junction unmatched. The germline CDR1 and CDR2 sequences are SGHDN and FVKESK. The CDR3 nucleotides are TGTGCCAGCAGCCATCCCGCAGGACAGGGGGCCTACGAGCAGTACTTC. Encoded protein: CASSHPAGQGAYEQYF.

The chain joins TRBV20-1 to TRBJ2-2; TRBD1 is a possible D gene (6 bases). With 5 bases removed from V and 1 base from J, the gap between germline ends came to 14 bases. The CDR3 extends over 15 amino acids. From germline, CDR1 is DFQATT and CDR2 SNEGSKA (reference sequence). The CDR3 here is CSAFNQGRNTGELFF. The CDR3 nucleotides are TGCAGTGCTTTCAATCAGGGGCGGAACACCGGGGAGCTGTTTTTT.

The rearrangement uses TRBV12-3 or TRBV12-4 and TRBJ1-5; possibly TRBD1 for D (5 bases). This CDR3 spans 15 amino acids. V dropped 6 bases and J dropped 2 bases, with 14 bases sitting between them. The CDR3 coding sequence is TGTGCCAGCAGCAGGGCGGGGGTGCGCAATCAGCCCCAGCATTTT. It specifies CASSRAGVRNQPQHF.

This clonotype was detected many times. The CDR3 here is CASSFRGGDSPLHF. In DNA, the CDR3 is TGTGCCAGCAGCTTCCGGGGGGGGGATTCACCCCTCCACTTT. The chain links TRBV7-2 to TRBJ1-6, with D possibly matching TRBD1 (5 bases). Germline V CDR1 and CDR2: SGHTA, FQGNSA. Trimming shortened V by 3 bases and J by 8 bases, and 11 bases separated the two germline ends. The CDR3 is made up of 14 amino acids.

This chain joins TRBV5-1 and TRBJ2-3, with D hard to call. Trimming removed 4 bases from V and 0 bases from J, with 12 bases in between. CDR3 length equals 15 residues. Germline CDR1 is SGHRS and CDR2 is YFSETQ. The CDR3 is CASSSVQSSTDTQYF. CDR3 nucleotides: TGCGCCAGCAGCAGCGTTCAGTCTAGCACAGATACGCAGTATTTT. The full variable domain, completed using reference TRBV5-1 and TRBJ2-3, is KAGVTQTPRYLIKTRGQQVTLSCSPISGHRSVSWYQQTPGQGLQFLFEYFSETQRNKGNFPGRFSGRQFSNSRSEMNVSTLELGDSALYLCASSSVQSSTDTQYFGPGTRLTVL.

CDR3 region: CASSLSQGYNEKLFF. The CDR3 DNA sequence: TGTGCCAGCAGTTTATCCCAGGGGTATAATGAAAAACTGTTTTTT. V gene TRBV28 combines with J gene TRBJ1-4; weak D call: TRBD1 (6 bases). V was cut by 1 base and J by 4 bases, with 10 bases left in between. This CDR3 comprises 15 residues. Per the germline V gene, CDR1 is MDHEN and CDR2 is SYDVKM.

The DNA of the CDR3 is TGTGCCAGCAGTTTAATATCCCGCGGGGCTAGCGGGAGATTGAAAAGGACAGATACGCAGTATTTT. This sequence encodes CASSLISRGASGRLKRTDTQYF. The chain combines TRBV12-3 or TRBV12-4 with TRBJ2-3; TRBD2 agrees at 10 bases. The CDR3 consists of 22 residues. The junction had 23 bases not matched to a gene; V was cut back by 2 bases and J by 3 bases.

V gene TRBV27 combines with J gene TRBJ2-3; possibly TRBD1 for D (5 bases). The germline CDR1 and CDR2 sequences are MNHEY and SMNVEV (reference sequence). Between the trimmed V and J ends, which lost 5 bases and 6 bases, there was a span of 15 bases. The CDR3 runs to 14 residues. CDR3 residues: CASSRKGMGDTQYF. CDR3 bases: TGTGCCAGCAGTAGAAAGGGGATGGGCGATACGCAGTATTTT.

The J gene is TRBJ2-6, the V gene TRBV19; no firm D call. Germline loops: CDR1 LNHDA, CDR2 SQIVND (reference sequence). The CDR3 totals 14 residues. V dropped 4 bases and J dropped 1 base, with 5 bases sitting between them. This CDR3 reads CASSKTSGANVLTF. The CDR3 DNA reads TGTGCCAGTAGTAAGACTTCTGGGGCCAACGTCCTGACTTTC.